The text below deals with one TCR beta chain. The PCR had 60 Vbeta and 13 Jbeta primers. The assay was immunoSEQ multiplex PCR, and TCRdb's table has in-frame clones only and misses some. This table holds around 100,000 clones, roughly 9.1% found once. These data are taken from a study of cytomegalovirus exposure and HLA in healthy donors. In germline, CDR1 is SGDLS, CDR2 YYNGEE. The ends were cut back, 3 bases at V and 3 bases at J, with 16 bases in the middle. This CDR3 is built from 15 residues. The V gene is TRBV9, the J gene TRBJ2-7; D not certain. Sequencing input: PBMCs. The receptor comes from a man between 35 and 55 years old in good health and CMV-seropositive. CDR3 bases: TGTGCCAGCAGCGCCCTACTCCTACGCAACTACGAGCAGTACTTC. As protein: CASSALLLRNYEQYF.